The 30 T cell receptor beta chains below come from one sample, sequenced in a study of control samples from healthy donors and cancer patients. Data came from immunoSEQ multiplex PCR; TCRdb stores just in-frame clones and leaves some out. The sample has some 99,000 clones, around 88% seen once. The material sequenced was blood. Every receptor here comes from a woman aged 45-65 years in good health.

This clone has more than one count but fewer than ten. The chain couples TRBV4-2 to TRBJ2-5; a weak D match, TRBD2 (5 bases). In germline, CDR1 is LGHNA, CDR2 YNFKEQ. V gave up 0 bases and J gave up 5 bases, with 10 bases separating them. CDR3 length: 14 residues. Written as DNA, the CDR3 is TGTGCCAGCAGCCAAGATCGTCAGCGGGAGACCCAGTACTTC. It codes for CASSQDRQRETQYF.

This chain uses TRBV18 with TRBJ2-4, with 7 bases identical to TRBD1. Germline values: CDR1 KGHSH, CDR2 LQKENI. This CDR3 is 16 amino acids long. V lost 5 bases, J lost 4 bases, and 11 bases stayed unmatched. The CDR3 spells CASSYGDSYEKNIQYF. In DNA, the CDR3 is TGTGCCAGCTCATATGGGGACAGCTACGAGAAAAACATTCAGTACTTC.

The chain carries TRBV18 and TRBJ2-5, with D uncertain. The CDR3 runs 16 residues. V shed 2 bases and J shed 0 bases, with 13 bases lying between them. CDR1 KGHSH and CDR2 LQKENI come from the germline V gene. In DNA, the CDR3 is TGTGCCAGCTCACCAGGGATGCCCTGGTACCAAGAGACCCAGTACTTC. Protein product: CASSPGMPWYQETQYF.

This clone was counted between two and nine times. The chain joins TRBV18 to TRBJ1-1; weak D call: TRBD1 (6 bases). There are 13 residues in the CDR3. The V end was cut by 5 bases, the J end by 3 bases, with 10 bases between. Germline CDR1 reads KGHSH; CDR2 reads LQKENI. The CDR3 bases are TGTGCCAGCTCAGGACAGCCCCACACTGAAGCTTTCTTT. Protein product: CASSGQPHTEAFF.

V and J are TRBV5-1 and TRBJ2-3; 13 bases match TRBD2. Unmatched junction bases numbered 10, after V lost 6 bases and J lost 6 bases. Germline values: CDR1 SGHRS, CDR2 YFSETQ. CDR3 length: 16 amino acids. The CDR3 protein is CASTRGLAGILDTQYF. In DNA, the CDR3 is TGCGCCAGCACCAGGGGACTAGCGGGAATTTTGGATACGCAGTATTTT.

This clone was seen a single time. The chain combines TRBV9 with TRBJ1-4; a weak D match, TRBD1 (6 bases). This CDR3 contains 17 residues. With 3 bases removed from V and 7 bases from J, the gap between germline ends came to 22 bases. Germline lookup yields CDR1 SGDLS and CDR2 YYNGEE. The CDR3 DNA follows: TGTGCCAGCAGCGAGAGAGATTACAGGGTTCGGGGTGAAAAACTGTTTTTT. The encoded protein is CASSERDYRVRGEKLFF.

This clone was counted many times. The chain couples TRBV4-2 to TRBJ2-1; 9 bases align to TRBD2. Germline V gene data show CDR1 as LGHNA and CDR2 as YNFKEQ. The CDR3 covers 15 residues. V shed 4 bases, J shed 8 bases, and the junction held 9 bases outside the gene matches. This CDR3 is CASSLEGRLADEQFF. Here the CDR3 DNA reads TGTGCCAGCAGCCTCGAGGGGCGACTAGCGGATGAGCAGTTCTTC.

This chain connects TRBV5-6 to TRBJ2-5; 11 bases line up with TRBD2. The ends lost 0 bases at V and 5 bases at J; junction bases unmatched: 9. CDR3 length equals 17 residues. The germline V gene has CDR1 SGHDT and CDR2 YYEEEE. The CDR3: CASSLGLAGGIGETQYF. CDR3 nucleotide sequence: TGTGCCAGCAGCTTGGGCCTAGCGGGGGGTATCGGGGAGACCCAGTACTTC.

The V gene is TRBV6-4, the J gene TRBJ2-1; TRBD2 agrees at 9 bases. Germline V gene data show CDR1 as MRHNA and CDR2 as SNTAGT. The CDR3 has 14 residues. Trimming took 6 bases from V and 6 from J; bases not matched to a gene: 6. The CDR3 spells CASRELAGRNEQFF. In DNA form, the CDR3 reads TGTGCCAGCAGGGAGCTAGCGGGACGCAATGAGCAGTTCTTC.

This sequence joins TRBV30 and TRBJ2-7; weak D call: TRBD1 (6 bases). CDR1 and CDR2 (germline): GTSNPN, SVGIG (reference sequence). The CDR3 sequence is 13 residues long. Trimming removed 1 base from V and 6 bases from J, with 13 bases in between. CDR3 nucleotides: TGTGCCTGGAGTGGACAGGTCCAGGGCGAGCAGTACTTC. Translating it yields CAWSGQVQGEQYF. Supplemented by reference TRBV30 and TRBJ2-7, the full variable domain reads SQTIHQWPATLVQPVGSPLSLECTVEGTSNPNLYWYRQAAGRGLQLLFYSVGIGQISSEVPQNLSASRPQDRQFILSSKKLLLSDSGFYLCAWSGQVQGEQYFGPGTRLTVT.

V and J are TRBV11-2 and TRBJ1-1; D perhaps matches TRBD1 (5 bases). V gave up 1 base and J gave up 5 bases, with 17 bases separating them. CDR3 length: 16 amino acids. The germline CDR1 and CDR2 sequences are SGHAT and FQNNGV. The CDR3 nucleotides read TGTGCCAGCAGCTTAGCGCGGGGACGGGGAAAGACTGAAGCTTTCTTT. The encoded protein is CASSLARGRGKTEAFF.

The chain recombines TRBV28 with TRBJ1-2; possibly TRBD1 for D (5 bases). CDR1 MDHEN and CDR2 SYDVKM come from the germline V gene. The CDR3 totals 14 residues. Between the trimmed V and J ends, which lost 7 bases and 2 bases, there was a span of 14 bases. Written as DNA, the CDR3 is TGTGCCAGCACCCCGGGACGGACCAACTATGGCTACACCTTC. It encodes CASTPGRTNYGYTF.

This clone was observed a few times. The chain has TRBV18 and TRBJ2-1, with D uncertain. CDR3 length: 16 amino acids. Germline V lookup: CDR1 KGHSH, CDR2 LQKENI. Deletions cut 3 bases from V and 0 bases from J, with 12 bases between. Here the CDR3 reads CASSPLSASSYNEQFF. CDR3 nucleotides: TGTGCCAGCTCACCCCTCAGCGCAAGCTCCTACAATGAGCAGTTCTTC.

The chain joins TRBV5-1 to TRBJ2-6; no clear D. V lost 0 bases and J 1 base, leaving 11 bases between the germline ends. Germline-derived CDR1 and CDR2 are SGHRS and YFSETQ. The CDR3 length is 17 residues. The CDR3 nucleotides read TGCGCCAGCAGCTTGGCGGCAGGTCGTTCTGGGGCCAACGTCCTGACTTTC. This codes for CASSLAAGRSGANVLTF.

V and J are TRBV6-1 and TRBJ1-1; weak D call: TRBD1 (5 bases). Trimming removed 2 bases from V and 3 bases from J, with 13 bases in between. The CDR3 length is 15 residues. Looked up from germline, CDR1 is MNHNS and CDR2 is SASEGT. The CDR3 DNA is TGTGCCAGCAGTGAAAGTGAGGGGAGGTACACTGAAGCTTTCTTT. Its protein is CASSESEGRYTEAFF.

The chain employs TRBV7-3 and TRBJ2-3, with a tentative D call TRBD2 (5 bases). The CDR3 is 16 amino acids. Deletions cut 5 bases from V and 4 bases from J, with 19 bases between. In germline, CDR1 is SGHTA, CDR2 FQGTGA. The CDR3 coding sequence is TGTGCCAGCAGCGCCGAGGGCGGAATACTCGCAGATACGCAGTATTTT. It is translated as CASSAEGGILADTQYF. Full variable domain (rest looked up from reference TRBV7-3 and TRBJ2-3): GAGVSQTPSNKVTEKGKYVELRCDPISGHTALYWYRQSLGQGPEFLIYFQGTGAADDSGLPNDRFFAVRPEGSVSTLKIQRTERGDSAVYLCASSAEGGILADTQYFGPGTRLTVL.

This sequence joins TRBV7-8 and TRBJ2-6, with unresolved D. Germline V gene data show CDR1 as SGHVS and CDR2 as FQNEAQ. The CDR3 totals 17 residues. Trimming removed 1 base at V and 0 bases at J, with 10 bases between. CDR3 in amino acids: CASSLEVTTSGANVLTF. The CDR3, as DNA: TGTGCCAGCAGCTTAGAGGTCACCACCTCTGGGGCCAACGTCCTGACTTTC.

V gene TRBV4-2 combines with J gene TRBJ1-1; no firm D call. CDR3 length: 14 amino acids. Germline CDR1 is LGHNA and CDR2 is YNFKEQ. V lost 4 bases to trimming and J lost 4 bases, with 13 bases between them. The CDR3 here is CASSPSHSGTEAFF. CDR3 DNA sequence: TGTGCCAGCAGCCCCTCACATTCGGGCACTGAAGCTTTCTTT.

The chain carries TRBV7-8 and TRBJ2-1, with TRBD1 as a possible D gene (5 bases). The CDR3 spans 16 residues. Germline V gene data show CDR1 as SGHVS and CDR2 as FQNEAQ. Trimming left V 4 bases short and J 1 base short, with 14 bases between. CDR3 sequence: CASSSKRQGSYNEQFF. CDR3 DNA: TGTGCCAGCAGCTCTAAGAGGCAGGGATCCTACAATGAGCAGTTCTTC. Variable domain in full (rest from reference TRBV7-8 and TRBJ2-1): GAGVSQSPRYKVAKRGQDVALRCDPISGHVSLFWYQQALGQGPEFLTYFQNEAQLDKSGLPSDRFFAERPEGSVSTLKIQRTQQEDSAVYLCASSSKRQGSYNEQFFGPGTRLTVL.

The chain is built from TRBV7-3 and TRBJ2-1; the D call may be TRBD1 or TRBD2 (5 bases each). The germline V gene encodes CDR1 SGHTA and CDR2 FQGTGA. V was shortened by 1 base and J by 1 base, with 17 bases between the two germline ends. CDR3 size: 18 residues. The CDR3 region has the DNA TGTGCCAGCAGCTTAATGGGGGTTAGCTTGGGTTCCTACAATGAGCAGTTCTTC. Its protein product is CASSLMGVSLGSYNEQFF.

J is TRBJ1-2 and V is TRBV21-1; no check of the table's D call, TRBD1, against the DNA was made. TRBV21-1 is a known pseudogene. This CDR3 has 12 amino acids. The CDR3 nucleotides read TGTGCCAGCACCGCAACAGGGCGAGGCTACACCTTC. It translates to CASTATGRGYTF.

This rearrangement joins TRBV5-1 to TRBJ2-1, with D unclear. Germline values: CDR1 SGHRS, CDR2 YFSETQ. The CDR3 extends over 14 amino acids. With 0 bases removed from V and 7 bases from J, the gap between germline ends came to 11 bases. CDR3 loop: CASSLGQGFNEQFF. The CDR3 DNA reads TGCGCCAGCAGCTTGGGGCAAGGGTTTAATGAGCAGTTCTTC.

The J gene is TRBJ1-1, the V gene TRBV7-3, with 8 bases matching TRBD1. Trimming at V came to 5 bases and at J to 0 bases, leaving 5 bases not matched to a gene. CDR3 length equals 15 residues. Per germline, CDR1 SGHTA and CDR2 FQGTGA. The CDR3 reads CASSPDRGLNTEAFF. In DNA form, the CDR3 reads TGTGCCAGCAGCCCAGACAGGGGTTTGAACACTGAAGCTTTCTTT.

The sample holds one count of this clone. This sequence joins TRBV6-2 or TRBV6-3 and TRBJ1-1; a weak D match, TRBD1 (6 bases). The germline V gene has CDR1 MNHEY and CDR2 SVGEGT. The CDR3 runs 16 residues. The V end was cut by 6 bases, the J end by 5 bases, with 22 bases between. The CDR3, as DNA: TGTGCCAGCAGCCGCCCTGAACAGGGTGAGGGGACTGAAGCTTTCTTT. It specifies CASSRPEQGEGTEAFF.

The chain carries TRBV9 and TRBJ1-5; no clear D. CDR1 SGDLS and CDR2 YYNGEE come from the germline V gene. V was clipped by 0 bases and J by 5 bases, with 6 bases between them. The CDR3 is 13 amino acids. The CDR3 bases are TGTGCCAGCAGCGTAGGAGGGCATCAGCCCCAGCATTTT. Its protein is CASSVGGHQPQHF. Together with reference TRBV9 and TRBJ1-5, the CDR3 gives the full variable domain: DSGVTQTPKHLITATGQRVTLRCSPRSGDLSVYWYQQSLDQGLQFLIQYYNGEERAKGNILERFSAQQFPDLHSELNLSSLELGDSALYFCASSVGGHQPQHFGDGTRLSIL.

Only one count was recorded for this clone. The rearrangement uses TRBV7-2 and TRBJ2-2; D is unresolved. CDR1 and CDR2 from the germline V gene are SGHTA and FQGNSA. The CDR3 runs 15 residues. Trimming removed 5 bases at V and 7 bases at J, with 17 bases between. CDR3 in amino acids: CASSPNPLLGGELFF. DNA for the CDR3: TGTGCCAGCAGCCCGAATCCTCTTCTCGGCGGGGAGCTGTTTTTT.

The CDR3 DNA follows: TGTGCCAGTAGTACAACTCCGGGACGCCCTACTGAAGCTTTCTTT. It specifies CASSTTPGRPTEAFF. The J gene is TRBJ1-1, the V gene TRBV19; weak D call: TRBD1 (5 bases). CDR1 LNHDA and CDR2 SQIVND come from the germline V gene (reference sequence). Between the trimmed V and J ends, which lost 4 bases and 5 bases, there was a span of 17 bases. The CDR3 has 15 residues.

The chain links TRBV15 to TRBJ2-1; D is unclear. The CDR3 has 15 amino acids. From germline, CDR1 is LNHNV and CDR2 YYDKDF (reference sequence). V was trimmed by 0 bases and J by 0 bases, leaving 6 bases between them. The CDR3 DNA follows: TGTGCCACCAGCAGAGAGGAAGTCTCCTACAATGAGCAGTTCTTC. Protein: CATSREEVSYNEQFF.

The chain couples TRBV2 to TRBJ1-6, with 7 positions matching TRBD1. Germline-derived CDR1 and CDR2 are SNHLY and FYNNEI. J lost 5 bases, V lost 8 bases, and 3 bases had no gene match. The CDR3 length is 13 residues. CDR3 sequence (DNA): TGTGCCAGCCGGGGACAGAATAATTCACCCCTCCACTTT. Translated, it gives CASRGQNNSPLHF.

The chain uses TRBV7-3 and TRBJ2-1, with D maybe TRBD2 (7 bases). This CDR3 has 17 amino acids. The germline V gene encodes CDR1 SGHTA and CDR2 FQGTGA. The V end lost 4 bases, the J end lost 7 bases, and 23 bases lay between the germline ends. The CDR3 sequence: CASSSWGLADPGNEQFF. The DNA for the CDR3 is TGTGCCAGCAGCTCCTGGGGGCTAGCGGACCCGGGGAATGAGCAGTTCTTC.